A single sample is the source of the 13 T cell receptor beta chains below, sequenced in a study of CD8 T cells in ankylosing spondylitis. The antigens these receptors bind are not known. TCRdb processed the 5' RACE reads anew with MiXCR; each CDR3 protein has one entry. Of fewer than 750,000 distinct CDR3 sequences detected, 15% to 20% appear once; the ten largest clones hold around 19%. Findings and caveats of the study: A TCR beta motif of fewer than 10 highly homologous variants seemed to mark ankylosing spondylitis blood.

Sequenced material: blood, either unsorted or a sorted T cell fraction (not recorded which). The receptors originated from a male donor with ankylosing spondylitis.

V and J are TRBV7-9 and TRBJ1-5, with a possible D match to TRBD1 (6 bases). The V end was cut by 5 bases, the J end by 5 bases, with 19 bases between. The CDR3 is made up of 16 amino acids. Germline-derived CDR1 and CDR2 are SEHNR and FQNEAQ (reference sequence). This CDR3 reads CASSALDRIQDQPQHF. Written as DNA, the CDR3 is TGTGCCAGCAGCGCATTAGACAGGATACAAGATCAGCCCCAGCATTTT. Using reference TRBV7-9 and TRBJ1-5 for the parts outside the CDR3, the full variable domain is DTGVSQNPRHKITKRGQNVTFRCDPISEHNRLYWYRQTLGQGPEFLTYFQNEAQLEKSRLLSDRFSAERPKGSFSTLEIQRTEQGDSAMYLCASSALDRIQDQPQHFGDGTRLSIL.

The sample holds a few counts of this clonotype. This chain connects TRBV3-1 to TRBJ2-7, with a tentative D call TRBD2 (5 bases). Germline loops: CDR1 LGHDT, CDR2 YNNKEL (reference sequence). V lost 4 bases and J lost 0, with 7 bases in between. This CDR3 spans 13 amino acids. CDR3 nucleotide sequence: TGTGCCAGCAGCCGGACTGACTCCTACGAGCAGTACTTC. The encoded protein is CASSRTDSYEQYF.

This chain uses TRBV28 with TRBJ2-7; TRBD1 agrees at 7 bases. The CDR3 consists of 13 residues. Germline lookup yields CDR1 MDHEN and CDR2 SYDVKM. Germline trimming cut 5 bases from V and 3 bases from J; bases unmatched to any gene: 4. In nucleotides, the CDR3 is TGTGCCAGCAGTGTATACAGGGGCTACGAGCAGTACTTC. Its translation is CASSVYRGYEQYF.

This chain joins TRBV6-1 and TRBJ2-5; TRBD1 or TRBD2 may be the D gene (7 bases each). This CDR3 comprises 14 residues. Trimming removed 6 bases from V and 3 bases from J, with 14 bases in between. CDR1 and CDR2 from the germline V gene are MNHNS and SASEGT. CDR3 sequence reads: CASSQGGPEETQYF. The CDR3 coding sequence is TGTGCCAGCAGCCAGGGGGGGCCGGAAGAGACCCAGTACTTC.

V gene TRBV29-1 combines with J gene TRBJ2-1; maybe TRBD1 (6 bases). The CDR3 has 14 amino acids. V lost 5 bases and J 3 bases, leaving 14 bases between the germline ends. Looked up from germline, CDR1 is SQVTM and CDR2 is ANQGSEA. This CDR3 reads CSVPPGESYNEQFF. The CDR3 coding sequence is TGCAGCGTTCCCCCAGGGGAGAGCTACAATGAGCAGTTCTTC.

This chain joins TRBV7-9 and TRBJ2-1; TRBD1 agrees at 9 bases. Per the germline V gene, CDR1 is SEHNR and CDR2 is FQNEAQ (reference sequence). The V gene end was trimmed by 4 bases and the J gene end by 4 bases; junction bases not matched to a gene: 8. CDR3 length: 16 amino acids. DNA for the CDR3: TGTGCCAGCAGCTACCAACCGGGACAGGGATACAATGAGCAGTTCTTC. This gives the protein CASSYQPGQGYNEQFF.

The CDR3 reads CSVVLGLAAYNEQFF. For the CDR3, the DNA is TGCAGCGTTGTTCTAGGGCTAGCGGCATACAATGAGCAGTTCTTC. The chain carries TRBV29-1 and TRBJ2-1; 7 bases match TRBD2. V lost 4 bases, J lost 4 bases, and 10 bases stayed unmatched. The CDR3 extends over 15 amino acids. The germline V gene encodes CDR1 SQVTM and CDR2 ANQGSEA.

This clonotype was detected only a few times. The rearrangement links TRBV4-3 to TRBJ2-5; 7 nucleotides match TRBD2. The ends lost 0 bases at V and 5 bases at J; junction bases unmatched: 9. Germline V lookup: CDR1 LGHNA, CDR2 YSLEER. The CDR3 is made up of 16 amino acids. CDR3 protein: CASSQDWRGSVETQYF. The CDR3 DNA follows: TGCGCCAGCAGCCAAGATTGGCGCGGGAGTGTTGAGACCCAGTACTTC.

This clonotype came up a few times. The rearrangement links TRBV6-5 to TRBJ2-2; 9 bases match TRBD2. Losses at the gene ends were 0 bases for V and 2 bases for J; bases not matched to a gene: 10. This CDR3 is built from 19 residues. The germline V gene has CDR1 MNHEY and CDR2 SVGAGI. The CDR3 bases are TGTGCCAGCAGTTACTCCCCCACCGGCGGGGGGGCTAACACCGGGGAGCTGTTTTTT. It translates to CASSYSPTGGGANTGELFF.

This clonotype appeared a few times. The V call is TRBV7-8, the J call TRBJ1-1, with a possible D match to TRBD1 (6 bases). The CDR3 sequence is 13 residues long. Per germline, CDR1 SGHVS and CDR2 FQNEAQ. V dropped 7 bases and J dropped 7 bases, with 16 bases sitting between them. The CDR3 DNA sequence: TGTGCCAGCACCCTAGGGGGGGGACGTGAAGCTTTCTTT. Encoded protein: CASTLGGGREAFF.

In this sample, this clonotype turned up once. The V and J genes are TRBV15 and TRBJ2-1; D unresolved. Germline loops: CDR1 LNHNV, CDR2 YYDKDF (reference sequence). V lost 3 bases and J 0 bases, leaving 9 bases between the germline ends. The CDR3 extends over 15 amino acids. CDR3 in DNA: TGTGCCACCAGCAGCGGTCTGAGCTCCTACAATGAGCAGTTCTTC. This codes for CATSSGLSSYNEQFF.

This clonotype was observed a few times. The CDR3 DNA reads as TGTGCCAGCAGCATGGGGACAGGGACCCCACAAGAGACCCAGTACTTC. Translating gives CASSMGTGTPQETQYF. The genes are TRBV7-6 and TRBJ2-5, with 9 bases matching TRBD1. Germline CDR1 SGHVS, CDR2 FNYEAQ. The length of the CDR3 is 16 residues. J lost 2 bases, V lost 5 bases, and 9 bases had no gene match.

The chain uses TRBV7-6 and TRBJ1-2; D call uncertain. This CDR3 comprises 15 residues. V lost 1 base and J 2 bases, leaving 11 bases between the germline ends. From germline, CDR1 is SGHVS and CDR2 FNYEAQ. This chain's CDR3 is CASSLEAGVNYGYTF. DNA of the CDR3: TGTGCCAGCAGCTTAGAGGCAGGCGTCAACTATGGCTACACCTTC.